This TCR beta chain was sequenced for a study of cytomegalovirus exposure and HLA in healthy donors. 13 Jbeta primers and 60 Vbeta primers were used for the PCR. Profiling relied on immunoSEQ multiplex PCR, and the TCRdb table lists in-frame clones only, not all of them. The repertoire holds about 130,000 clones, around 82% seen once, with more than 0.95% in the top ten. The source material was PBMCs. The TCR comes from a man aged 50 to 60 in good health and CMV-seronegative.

The CDR3 region is CASSPRGTSGIYEQYF. The CDR3 DNA is TGTGCCAGCTCACCCCGGGGGACTAGCGGGATCTACGAGCAGTACTTC. The chain combines TRBV18 with TRBJ2-7; 13 bases are shared with TRBD2. J lost 3 bases, V lost 3 bases, and 5 bases had no gene match. The CDR3 contains 16 residues. Germline V gene sequence: CDR1 KGHSH, CDR2 LQKENI. Full variable domain (outside the CDR3, taken from reference TRBV18 and TRBJ2-7): NAGVMQNPRHLVRRRGQEARLRCSPMKGHSHVYWYRQLPEEGLKFMVYLQKENIIDESGMPKERFSAEFPKEGPSILRIQQVVRGDSAAYFCASSPRGTSGIYEQYFGPGTRLTVT.